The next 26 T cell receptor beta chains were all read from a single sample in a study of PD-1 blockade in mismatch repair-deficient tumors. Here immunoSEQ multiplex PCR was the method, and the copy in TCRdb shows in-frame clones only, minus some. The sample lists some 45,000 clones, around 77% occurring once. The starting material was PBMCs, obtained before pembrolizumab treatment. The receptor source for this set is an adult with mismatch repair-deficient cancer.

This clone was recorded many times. In DNA form, the CDR3 reads TGCGCCAGCAGCTTGAGGCCGAGGGATGAGCAGTTCTTC. Translating it yields CASSLRPRDEQFF. V usage is TRBV5-1 and J usage is TRBJ2-1; possibly TRBD2 for D (5 bases). The germline V gene encodes CDR1 SGHRS and CDR2 YFSETQ. V was trimmed by 1 base and J by 8 bases, leaving 10 bases between them. The CDR3 totals 13 residues.

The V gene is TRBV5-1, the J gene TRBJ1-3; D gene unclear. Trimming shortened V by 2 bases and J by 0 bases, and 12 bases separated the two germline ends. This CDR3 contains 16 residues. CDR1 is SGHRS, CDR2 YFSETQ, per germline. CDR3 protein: CASSLQVLTSGNTIYF. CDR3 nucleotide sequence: TGCGCCAGCAGCTTACAAGTCCTAACCTCTGGAAACACCATATATTTT.

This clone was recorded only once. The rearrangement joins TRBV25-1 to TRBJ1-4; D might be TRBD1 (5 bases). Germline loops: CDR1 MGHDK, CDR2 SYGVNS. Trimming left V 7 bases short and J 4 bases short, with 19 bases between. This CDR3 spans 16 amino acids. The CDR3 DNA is TGTGCCAGCACCCGAAGTCAGGGTGGAGTTAATGAAAAACTGTTTTTT. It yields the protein CASTRSQGGVNEKLFF.

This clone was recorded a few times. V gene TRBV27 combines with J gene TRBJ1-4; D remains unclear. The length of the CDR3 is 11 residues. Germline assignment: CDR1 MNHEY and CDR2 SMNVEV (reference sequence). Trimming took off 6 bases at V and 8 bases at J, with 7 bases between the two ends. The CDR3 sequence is CASRGREKLFF. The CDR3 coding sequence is TGTGCCAGCAGGGGTAGGGAAAAACTGTTTTTT.

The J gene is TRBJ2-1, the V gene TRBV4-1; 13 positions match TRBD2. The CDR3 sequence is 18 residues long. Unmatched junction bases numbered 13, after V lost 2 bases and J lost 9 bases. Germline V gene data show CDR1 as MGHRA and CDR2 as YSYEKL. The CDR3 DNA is TGCGCCAGCAGCCAAACAATAGGGACTAGCGGGATAAGGGGTGAGCAGTTCTTC. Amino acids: CASSQTIGTSGIRGEQFF.

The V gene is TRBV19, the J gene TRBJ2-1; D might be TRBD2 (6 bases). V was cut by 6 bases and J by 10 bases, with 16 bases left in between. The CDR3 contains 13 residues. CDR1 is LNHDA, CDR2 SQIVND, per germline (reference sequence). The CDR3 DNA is TGTGCCAGTAGCAATGACTGGGGGGAGGAGCAGTTCTTC. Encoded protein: CASSNDWGEEQFF.

Written as DNA, the CDR3 is TGTGCCAGCAGCTTGCAGGGCAGACCCACCGGGGAGCTGTTTTTT. Its translation is CASSLQGRPTGELFF. The chain employs TRBV5-6 and TRBJ2-2; TRBD1 is a possible D gene (5 bases). Trimming removed 1 base at V and 4 bases at J, with 11 bases between. The CDR3 loop spans 15 amino acids. CDR1 and CDR2 from the germline V gene are SGHDT and YYEEEE.

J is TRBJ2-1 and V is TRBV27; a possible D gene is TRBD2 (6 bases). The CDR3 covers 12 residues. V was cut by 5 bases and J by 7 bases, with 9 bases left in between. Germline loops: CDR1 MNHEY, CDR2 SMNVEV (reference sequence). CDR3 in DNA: TGTGCCAGCAGTACCGGGGGTAATGAGCAGTTCTTC. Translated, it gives CASSTGGNEQFF.

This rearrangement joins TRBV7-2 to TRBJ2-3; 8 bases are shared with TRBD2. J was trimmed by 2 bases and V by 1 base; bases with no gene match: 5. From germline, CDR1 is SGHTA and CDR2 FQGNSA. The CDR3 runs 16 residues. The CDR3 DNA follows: TGTGCCAGCAGCTTAGACGCAGCGGGGGCCACAGATACGCAGTATTTT. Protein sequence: CASSLDAAGATDTQYF.

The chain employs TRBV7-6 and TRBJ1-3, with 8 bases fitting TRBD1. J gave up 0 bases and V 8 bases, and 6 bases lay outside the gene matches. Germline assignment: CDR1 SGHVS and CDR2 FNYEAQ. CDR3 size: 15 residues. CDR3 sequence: CASGDRGLSGNTIYF. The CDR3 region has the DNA TGTGCCAGCGGAGACAGGGGCCTCTCTGGAAACACCATATATTTT.

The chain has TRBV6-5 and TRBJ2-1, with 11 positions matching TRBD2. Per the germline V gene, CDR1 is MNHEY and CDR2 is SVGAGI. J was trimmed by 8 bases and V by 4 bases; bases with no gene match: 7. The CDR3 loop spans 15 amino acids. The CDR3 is CASSSSGLAGDEQFF. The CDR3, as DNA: TGTGCCAGCAGTTCTTCCGGACTAGCGGGCGATGAGCAGTTCTTC.

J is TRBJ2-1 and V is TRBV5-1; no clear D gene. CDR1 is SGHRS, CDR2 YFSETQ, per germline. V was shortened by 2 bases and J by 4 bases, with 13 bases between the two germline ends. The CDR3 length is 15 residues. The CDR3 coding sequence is TGCGCCAGCAGCTTAACGGTTCTCACTTACAATGAGCAGTTCTTC. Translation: CASSLTVLTYNEQFF.

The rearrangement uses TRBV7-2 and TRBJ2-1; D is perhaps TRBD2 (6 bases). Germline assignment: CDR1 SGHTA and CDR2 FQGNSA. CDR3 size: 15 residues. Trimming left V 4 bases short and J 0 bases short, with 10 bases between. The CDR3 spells CASSSTSYSYNEQFF. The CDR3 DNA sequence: TGTGCCAGCAGCTCAACTAGCTACTCCTACAATGAGCAGTTCTTC.

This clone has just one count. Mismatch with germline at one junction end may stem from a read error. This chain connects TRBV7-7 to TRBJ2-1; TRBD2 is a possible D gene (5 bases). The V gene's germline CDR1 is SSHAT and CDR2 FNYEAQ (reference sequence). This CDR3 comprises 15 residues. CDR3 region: CASSFGSSSYNEQFF. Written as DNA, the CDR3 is TGTGCTAGCAGCTTTGGGAGTAGCTCCTACAATGAGCAGTTCTTC.

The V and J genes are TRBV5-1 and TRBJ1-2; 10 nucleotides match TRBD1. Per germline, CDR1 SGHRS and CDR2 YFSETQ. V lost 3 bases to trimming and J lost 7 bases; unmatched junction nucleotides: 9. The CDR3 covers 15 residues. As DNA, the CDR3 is TGCGCCAGCAGCTGGGGGACAGGGGCTGGGTTTGGCTACACCTTC. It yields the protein CASSWGTGAGFGYTF.

CDR3 DNA: TGTGCCAGTACCGACAGGGTCACCGGGGAGCTGTTTTTT. This translates into CASTDRVTGELFF. The gene calls are TRBV19 and TRBJ2-2, with 7 bases that match TRBD1. The CDR3 covers 13 residues. V was pared by 7 bases and J by 4 bases, with 3 bases of the junction left unmatched. In germline, CDR1 is LNHDA, CDR2 SQIVND (reference sequence).

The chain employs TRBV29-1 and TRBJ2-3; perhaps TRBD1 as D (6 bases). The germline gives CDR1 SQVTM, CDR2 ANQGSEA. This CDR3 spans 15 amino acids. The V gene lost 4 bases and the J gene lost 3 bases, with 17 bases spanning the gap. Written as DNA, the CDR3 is TGCAGCGTTGCTGTAGCAAGGGGGTTTACAGATACGCAGTATTTT. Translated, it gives CSVAVARGFTDTQYF.

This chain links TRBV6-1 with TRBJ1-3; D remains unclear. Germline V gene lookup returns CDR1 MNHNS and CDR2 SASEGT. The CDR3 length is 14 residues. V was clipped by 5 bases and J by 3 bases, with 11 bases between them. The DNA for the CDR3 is TGTGCCAGCAGTTTGCTGACATTTGGAAACACCATATATTTT. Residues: CASSLLTFGNTIYF.

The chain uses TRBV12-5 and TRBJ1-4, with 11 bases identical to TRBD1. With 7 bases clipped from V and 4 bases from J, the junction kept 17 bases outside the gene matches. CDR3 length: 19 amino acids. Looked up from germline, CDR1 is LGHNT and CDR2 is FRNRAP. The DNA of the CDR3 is TGTGCTAGTGCCACCGGGACAGGGGGGGCCGCCGGGGTTAATGAAAAACTGTTTTTT. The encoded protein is CASATGTGGAAGVNEKLFF.

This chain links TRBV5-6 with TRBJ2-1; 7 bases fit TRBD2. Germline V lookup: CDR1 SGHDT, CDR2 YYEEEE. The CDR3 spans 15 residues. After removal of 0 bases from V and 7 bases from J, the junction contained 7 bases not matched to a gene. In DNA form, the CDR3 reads TGTGCCAGCAGCTTGGCCGGGGCTAGCGGAAATGAGCAGTTCTTC. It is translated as CASSLAGASGNEQFF.

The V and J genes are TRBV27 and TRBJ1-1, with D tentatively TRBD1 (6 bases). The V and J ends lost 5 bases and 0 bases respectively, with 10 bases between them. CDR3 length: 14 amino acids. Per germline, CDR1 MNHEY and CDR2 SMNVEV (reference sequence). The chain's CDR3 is CASSRQDMNTEAFF. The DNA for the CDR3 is TGTGCCAGCAGTCGACAGGATATGAACACTGAAGCTTTCTTT.

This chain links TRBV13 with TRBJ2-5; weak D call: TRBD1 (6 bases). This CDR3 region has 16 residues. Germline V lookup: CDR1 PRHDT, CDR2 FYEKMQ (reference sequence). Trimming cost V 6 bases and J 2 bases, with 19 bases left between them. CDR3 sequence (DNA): TGTGCCAGCAGGCTTTCTCGCCAGGGGCGACAAGAGACCCAGTACTTC. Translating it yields CASRLSRQGRQETQYF.

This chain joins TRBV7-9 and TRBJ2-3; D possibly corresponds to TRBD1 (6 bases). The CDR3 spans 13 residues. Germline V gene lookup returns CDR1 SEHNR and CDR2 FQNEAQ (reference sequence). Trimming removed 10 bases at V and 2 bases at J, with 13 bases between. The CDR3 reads CATLQGPTDTQYF. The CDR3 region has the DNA TGTGCCACCTTACAGGGCCCCACAGATACGCAGTATTTT.

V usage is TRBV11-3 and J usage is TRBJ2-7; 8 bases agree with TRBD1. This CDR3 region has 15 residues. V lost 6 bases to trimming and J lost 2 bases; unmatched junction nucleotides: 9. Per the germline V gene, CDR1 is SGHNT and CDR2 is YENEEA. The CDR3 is CASSPGPDRAYEQYF. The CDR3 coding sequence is TGTGCCAGCAGTCCCGGCCCGGACAGGGCCTACGAGCAGTACTTC.

This CDR3 reads CASSMGGAGQPQHF. CDR3 sequence (DNA): TGTGCCAGTAGTATGGGTGGGGCTGGTCAGCCCCAGCATTTT. The rearrangement uses TRBV19 and TRBJ1-5, with D possibly TRBD1 on 5 matching bases. Between the trimmed V and J ends, which lost 3 bases and 6 bases, there was a span of 12 bases. Germline V gene data show CDR1 as LNHDA and CDR2 as SQIVND (reference sequence). This CDR3 is built from 14 residues.

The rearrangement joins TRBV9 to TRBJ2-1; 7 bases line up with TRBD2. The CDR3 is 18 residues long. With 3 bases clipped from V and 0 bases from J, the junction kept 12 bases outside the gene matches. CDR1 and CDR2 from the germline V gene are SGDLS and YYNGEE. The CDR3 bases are TGTGCCAGCAGCGGTTTTGGTAGCGGGCGTTCCTCCTACAATGAGCAGTTCTTC. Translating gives CASSGFGSGRSSYNEQFF.